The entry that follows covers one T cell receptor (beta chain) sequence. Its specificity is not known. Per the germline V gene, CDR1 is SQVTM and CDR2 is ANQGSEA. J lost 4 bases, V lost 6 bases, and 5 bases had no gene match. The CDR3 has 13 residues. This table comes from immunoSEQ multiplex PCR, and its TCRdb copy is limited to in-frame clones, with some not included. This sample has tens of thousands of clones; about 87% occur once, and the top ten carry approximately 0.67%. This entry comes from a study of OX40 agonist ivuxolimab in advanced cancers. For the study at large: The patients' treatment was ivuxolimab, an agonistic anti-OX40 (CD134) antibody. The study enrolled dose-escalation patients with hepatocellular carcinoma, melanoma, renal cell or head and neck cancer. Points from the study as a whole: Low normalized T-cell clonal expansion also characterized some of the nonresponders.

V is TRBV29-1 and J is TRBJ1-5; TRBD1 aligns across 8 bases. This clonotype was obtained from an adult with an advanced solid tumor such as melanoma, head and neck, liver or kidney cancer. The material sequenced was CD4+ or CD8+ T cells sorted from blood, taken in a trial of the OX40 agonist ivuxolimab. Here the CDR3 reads CSVGQAPNQPQHF. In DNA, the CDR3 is TGCAGCGTGGGACAGGCGCCTAATCAGCCCCAGCATTTT.